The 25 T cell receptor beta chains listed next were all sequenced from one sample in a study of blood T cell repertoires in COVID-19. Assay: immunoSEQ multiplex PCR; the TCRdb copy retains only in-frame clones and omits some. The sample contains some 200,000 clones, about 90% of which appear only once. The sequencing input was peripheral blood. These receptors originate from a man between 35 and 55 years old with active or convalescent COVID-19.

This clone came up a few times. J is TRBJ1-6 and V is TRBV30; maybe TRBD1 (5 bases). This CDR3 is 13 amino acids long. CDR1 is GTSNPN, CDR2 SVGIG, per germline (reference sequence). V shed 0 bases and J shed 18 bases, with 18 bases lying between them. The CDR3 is CAWSVLKGNIRHF. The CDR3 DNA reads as TGTGCCTGGAGTGTACTGAAGGGGAATATCCGCCACTTT.

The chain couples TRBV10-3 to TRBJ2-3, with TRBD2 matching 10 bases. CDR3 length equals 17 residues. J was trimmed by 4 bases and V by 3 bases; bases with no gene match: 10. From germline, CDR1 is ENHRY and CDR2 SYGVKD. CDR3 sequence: CAISDYFTSGASDTQYF. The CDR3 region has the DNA TGTGCCATCAGTGATTATTTTACTAGCGGGGCATCAGATACGCAGTATTTT.

The CDR3 DNA reads TGTGCCAGCAGTGAAGCGGGCAGGGCAGAGGGCTACACCTTC. Amino acids: CASSEAGRAEGYTF. The chain recombines TRBV6-1 with TRBJ1-2; D is perhaps TRBD1 (5 bases). Germline V gene lookup returns CDR1 MNHNS and CDR2 SASEGT. Trimming stripped 0 bases from V and 8 bases from J, with 13 bases between. The CDR3 is 14 residues long.

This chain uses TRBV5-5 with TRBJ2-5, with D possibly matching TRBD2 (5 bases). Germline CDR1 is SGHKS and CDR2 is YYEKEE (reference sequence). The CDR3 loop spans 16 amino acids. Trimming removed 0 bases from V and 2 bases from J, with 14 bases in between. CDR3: CASSLEGASGQETQYF. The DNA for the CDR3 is TGTGCCAGCAGCTTGGAGGGAGCGAGCGGTCAAGAGACCCAGTACTTC.

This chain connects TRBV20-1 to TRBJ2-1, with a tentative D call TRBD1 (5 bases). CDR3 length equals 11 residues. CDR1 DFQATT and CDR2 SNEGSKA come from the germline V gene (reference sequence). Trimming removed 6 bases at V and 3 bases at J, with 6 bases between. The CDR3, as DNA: TGCAGTGCGGACATCTACAATGAGCAGTTCTTC. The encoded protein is CSADIYNEQFF.

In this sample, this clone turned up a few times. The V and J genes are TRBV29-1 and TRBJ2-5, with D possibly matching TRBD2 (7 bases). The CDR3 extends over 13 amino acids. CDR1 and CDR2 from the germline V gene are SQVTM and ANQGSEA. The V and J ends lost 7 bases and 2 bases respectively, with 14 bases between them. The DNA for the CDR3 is TGCAGCGCCAGAGGGGGGGGTCAAGAGACCCAGTACTTC. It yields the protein CSARGGGQETQYF.

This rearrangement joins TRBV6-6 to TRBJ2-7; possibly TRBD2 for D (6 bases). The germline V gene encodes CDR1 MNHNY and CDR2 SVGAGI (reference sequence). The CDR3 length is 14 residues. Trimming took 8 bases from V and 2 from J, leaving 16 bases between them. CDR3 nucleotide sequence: TGTGCCAGCGTCTCTGGCGGGGACCCCTACGAGCAGTACTTC. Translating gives CASVSGGDPYEQYF.

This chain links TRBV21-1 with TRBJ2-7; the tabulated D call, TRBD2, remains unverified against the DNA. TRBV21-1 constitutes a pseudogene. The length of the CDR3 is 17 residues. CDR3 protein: CASSPKGMRVTCNEQYF. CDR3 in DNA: TGTGCCAGCAGCCCTAAAGGGATGCGGGTCACCTGCAACGAGCAGTACTTC.

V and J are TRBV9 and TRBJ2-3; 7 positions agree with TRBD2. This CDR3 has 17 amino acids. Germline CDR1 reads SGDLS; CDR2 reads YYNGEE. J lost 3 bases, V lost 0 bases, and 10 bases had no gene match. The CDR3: CASSVGGQRDFTDTQYF. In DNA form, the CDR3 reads TGTGCCAGCAGCGTAGGAGGTCAGCGGGACTTTACAGATACGCAGTATTTT.

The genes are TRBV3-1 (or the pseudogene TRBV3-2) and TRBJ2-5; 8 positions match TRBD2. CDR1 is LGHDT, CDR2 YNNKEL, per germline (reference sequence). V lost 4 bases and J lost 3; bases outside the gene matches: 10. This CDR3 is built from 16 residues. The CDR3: CASSLRWGGGKETQYF. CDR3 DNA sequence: TGTGCCAGCAGCCTGCGATGGGGCGGGGGGAAAGAGACCCAGTACTTC.

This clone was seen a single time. DNA of the CDR3: TGTGCCACCAGTGACCCTGGACTAGCGGGCCGGGGGGGTGAGCAGTTCTTC. It encodes CATSDPGLAGRGGEQFF. This rearrangement joins TRBV24-1 to TRBJ2-1; 11 bases line up with TRBD2. The germline V gene encodes CDR1 KGHDR and CDR2 SFDVKD. V gave up 4 bases and J gave up 9 bases; unmatched junction bases: 13. The CDR3 consists of 17 residues.

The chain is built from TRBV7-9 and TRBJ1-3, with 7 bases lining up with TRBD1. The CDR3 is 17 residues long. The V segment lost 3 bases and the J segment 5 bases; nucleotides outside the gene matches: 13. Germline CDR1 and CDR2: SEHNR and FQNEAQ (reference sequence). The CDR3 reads CASSFLGTETQRNTIYF. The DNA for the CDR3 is TGTGCCAGCAGCTTTCTTGGGACAGAGACACAACGAAACACCATATATTTT.

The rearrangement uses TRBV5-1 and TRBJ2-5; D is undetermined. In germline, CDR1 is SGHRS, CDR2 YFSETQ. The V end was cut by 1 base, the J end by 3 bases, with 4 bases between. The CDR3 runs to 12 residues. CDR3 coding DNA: TGCGCCAGCAGCTTGACAAAAGAGACCCAGTACTTC. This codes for CASSLTKETQYF.

The CDR3 coding sequence is TGTGCCAGCAGCTTGAGAGCGGGGGGGCCGGGTGAGCAGTTCTTC. It codes for CASSLRAGGPGEQFF. The V and J genes are TRBV5-8 and TRBJ2-1; 10 nucleotides line up with TRBD2. Germline CDR1 reads SGHTS; CDR2 reads YDEGEE. The CDR3 loop spans 15 amino acids. The trim removed 1 base at V and 9 bases at J, leaving 7 bases unmatched.

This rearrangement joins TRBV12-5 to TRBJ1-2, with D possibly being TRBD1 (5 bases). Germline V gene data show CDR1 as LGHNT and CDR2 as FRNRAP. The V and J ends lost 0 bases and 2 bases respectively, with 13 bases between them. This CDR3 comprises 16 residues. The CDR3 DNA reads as TGTGCTAGTGGTTTGGTACTGCAGGGCCCAAACTATGGCTACACCTTC. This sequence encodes CASGLVLQGPNYGYTF.

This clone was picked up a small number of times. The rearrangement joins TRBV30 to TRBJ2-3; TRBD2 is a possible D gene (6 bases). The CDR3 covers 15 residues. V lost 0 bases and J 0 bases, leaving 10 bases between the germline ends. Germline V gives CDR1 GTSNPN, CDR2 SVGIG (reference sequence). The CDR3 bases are TGTGCCTGGAGTGTTTATAGCGGAAGCACAGATACGCAGTATTTT. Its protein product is CAWSVYSGSTDTQYF.

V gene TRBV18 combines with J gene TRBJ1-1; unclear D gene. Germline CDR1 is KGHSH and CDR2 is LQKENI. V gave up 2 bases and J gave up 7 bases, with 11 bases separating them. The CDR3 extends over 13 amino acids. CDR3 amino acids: CASSPTAGSEAFF. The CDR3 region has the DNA TGTGCCAGCTCACCAACGGCAGGTAGTGAAGCTTTCTTT.

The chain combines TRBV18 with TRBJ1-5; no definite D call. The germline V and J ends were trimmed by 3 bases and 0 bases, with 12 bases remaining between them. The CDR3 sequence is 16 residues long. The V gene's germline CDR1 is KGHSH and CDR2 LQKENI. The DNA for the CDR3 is TGTGCCAGCTCACCTTATAAAGGAGATAGCAATCAGCCCCAGCATTTT. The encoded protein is CASSPYKGDSNQPQHF.

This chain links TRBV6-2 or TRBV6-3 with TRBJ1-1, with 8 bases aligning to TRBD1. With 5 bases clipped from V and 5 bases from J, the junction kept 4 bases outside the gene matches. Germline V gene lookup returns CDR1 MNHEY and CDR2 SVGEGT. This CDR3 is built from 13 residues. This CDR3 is CASSNQGATEAFF. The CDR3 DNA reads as TGTGCCAGCAGTAATCAGGGGGCGACTGAAGCTTTCTTT.

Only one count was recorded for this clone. The CDR3 is CATSVQASNTGELFF. The CDR3 coding sequence is TGTGCCACCAGTGTACAGGCATCGAACACCGGGGAGCTGTTTTTT. The chain is built from TRBV24-1 and TRBJ2-2; maybe TRBD1 (5 bases). Between the trimmed V and J ends, which lost 5 bases and 0 bases, there was a span of 9 bases. This CDR3 comprises 15 residues. In germline, CDR1 is KGHDR, CDR2 SFDVKD.

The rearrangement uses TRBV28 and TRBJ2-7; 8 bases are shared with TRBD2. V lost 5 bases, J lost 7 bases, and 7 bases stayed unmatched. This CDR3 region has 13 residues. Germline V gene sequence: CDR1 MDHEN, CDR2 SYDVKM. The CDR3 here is CASSTFSSGEQYF. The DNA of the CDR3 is TGTGCCAGCAGTACCTTTTCTAGCGGGGAGCAGTACTTC.

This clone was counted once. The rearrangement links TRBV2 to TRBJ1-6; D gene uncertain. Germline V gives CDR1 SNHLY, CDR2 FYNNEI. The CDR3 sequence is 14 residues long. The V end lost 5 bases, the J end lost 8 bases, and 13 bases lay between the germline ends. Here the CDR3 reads CASSSGFADSPLHF. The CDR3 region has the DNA TGTGCCAGCAGTAGCGGATTCGCTGATTCACCCCTCCACTTT. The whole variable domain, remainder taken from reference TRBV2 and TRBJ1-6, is EPEVTQTPSHQVTQMGQEVILRCVPISNHLYFYWYRQILGQKVEFLVSFYNNEISEKSEIFDDQFSVERPDGSNFTLKIRSTKLEDSAMYFCASSSGFADSPLHFGNGTRLTVT.

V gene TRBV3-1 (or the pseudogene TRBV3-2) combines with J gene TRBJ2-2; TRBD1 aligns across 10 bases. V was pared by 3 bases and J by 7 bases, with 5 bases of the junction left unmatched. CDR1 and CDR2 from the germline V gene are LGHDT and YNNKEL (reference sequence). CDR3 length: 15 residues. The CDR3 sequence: CASSHWDRGVGELFF. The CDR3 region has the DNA TGTGCCAGCAGCCACTGGGACAGGGGTGTCGGGGAGCTGTTTTTT.

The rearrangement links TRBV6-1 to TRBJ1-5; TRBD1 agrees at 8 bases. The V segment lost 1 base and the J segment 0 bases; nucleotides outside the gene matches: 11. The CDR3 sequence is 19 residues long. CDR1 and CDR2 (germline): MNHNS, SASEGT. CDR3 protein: CASSEGTGISGSSNQPQHF. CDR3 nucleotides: TGTGCCAGCAGTGAAGGGACAGGGATATCGGGCAGTAGCAATCAGCCCCAGCATTTT.

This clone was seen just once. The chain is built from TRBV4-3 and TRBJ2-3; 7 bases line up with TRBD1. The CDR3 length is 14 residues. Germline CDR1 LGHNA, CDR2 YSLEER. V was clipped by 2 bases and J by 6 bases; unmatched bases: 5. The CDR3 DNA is TGCGCCAGCAGCCAAAGGGTAGGGGGCGATACGCAGTATTTT. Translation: CASSQRVGGDTQYF.